The 2 T cell receptor beta chains below all came from one sample that was sequenced in a study of blood T cell repertoires in COVID-19. Method: immunoSEQ multiplex PCR; TCRdb's copy keeps in-frame clones and lacks some. Among a few hundred thousand clones listed, approximately 90% were seen once. The material sequenced was peripheral blood. The receptors here all came from a man aged 25-45 years with acute or convalescent COVID-19.

The V gene is TRBV18, the J gene TRBJ1-5; D uncertain. From germline, CDR1 is KGHSH and CDR2 LQKENI. This CDR3 is built from 13 residues. With 1 base removed from V and 8 bases from J, the gap between germline ends came to 9 bases. In nucleotides, the CDR3 is TGTGCCAGCTCACCACACTTGACTGAGCCCCAGCATTTT. This sequence encodes CASSPHLTEPQHF.

V is TRBV28 and J is TRBJ1-5; D not certain. In germline, CDR1 is MDHEN, CDR2 SYDVKM. The CDR3 totals 16 residues. Trimming pared 3 bases from V and 3 bases from J, leaving 15 bases between. This chain's CDR3 is CASSFGARAVNQPQHF. The CDR3 DNA sequence: TGTGCCAGCAGTTTTGGAGCAAGAGCAGTCAATCAGCCCCAGCATTTT.